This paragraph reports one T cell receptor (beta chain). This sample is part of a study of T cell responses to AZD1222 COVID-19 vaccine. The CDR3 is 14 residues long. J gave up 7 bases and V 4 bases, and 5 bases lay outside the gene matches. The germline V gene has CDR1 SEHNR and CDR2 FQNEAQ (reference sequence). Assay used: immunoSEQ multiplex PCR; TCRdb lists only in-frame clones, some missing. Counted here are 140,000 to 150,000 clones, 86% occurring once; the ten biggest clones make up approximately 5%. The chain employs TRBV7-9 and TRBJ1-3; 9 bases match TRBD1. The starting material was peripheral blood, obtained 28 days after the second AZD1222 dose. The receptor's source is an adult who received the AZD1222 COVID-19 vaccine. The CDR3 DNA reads TGTGCCAGCAGCTCTAGGACAGGGGTGAACACCATATATTTT. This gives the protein CASSSRTGVNTIYF. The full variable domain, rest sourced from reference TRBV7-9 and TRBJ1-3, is DTGVSQNPRHKITKRGQNVTFRCDPISEHNRLYWYRQTLGQGPEFLTYFQNEAQLEKSRLLSDRFSAERPKGSFSTLEIQRTEQGDSAMYLCASSSRTGVNTIYFGEGSWLTVV.